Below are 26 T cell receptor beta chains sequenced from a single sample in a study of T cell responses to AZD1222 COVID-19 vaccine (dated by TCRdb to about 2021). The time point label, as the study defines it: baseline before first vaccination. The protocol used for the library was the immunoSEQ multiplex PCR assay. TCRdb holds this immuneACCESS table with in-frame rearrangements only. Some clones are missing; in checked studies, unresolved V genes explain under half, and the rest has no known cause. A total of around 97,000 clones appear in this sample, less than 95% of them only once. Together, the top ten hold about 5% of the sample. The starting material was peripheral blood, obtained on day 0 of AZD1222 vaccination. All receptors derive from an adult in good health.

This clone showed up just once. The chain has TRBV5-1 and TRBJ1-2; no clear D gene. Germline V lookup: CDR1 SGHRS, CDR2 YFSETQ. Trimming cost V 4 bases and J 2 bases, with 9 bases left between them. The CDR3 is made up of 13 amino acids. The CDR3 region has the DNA TGCGCCAGCAGCAATCAGGTGAACTATGGCTACACCTTC. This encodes CASSNQVNYGYTF.

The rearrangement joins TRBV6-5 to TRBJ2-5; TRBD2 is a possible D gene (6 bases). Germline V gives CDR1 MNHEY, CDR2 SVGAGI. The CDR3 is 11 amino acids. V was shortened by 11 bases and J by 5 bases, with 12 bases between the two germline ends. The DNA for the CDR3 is TGTGCCGGTGGGGGGAGGGAGACCCAGTACTTC. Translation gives CAGGGRETQYF.

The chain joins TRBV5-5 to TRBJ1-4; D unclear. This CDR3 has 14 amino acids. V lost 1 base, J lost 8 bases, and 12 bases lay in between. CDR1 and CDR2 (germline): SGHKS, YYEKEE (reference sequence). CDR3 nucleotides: TGTGCCAGCAGCTTGATCGGGGTAGGCGAAAAACTGTTTTTT. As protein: CASSLIGVGEKLFF.

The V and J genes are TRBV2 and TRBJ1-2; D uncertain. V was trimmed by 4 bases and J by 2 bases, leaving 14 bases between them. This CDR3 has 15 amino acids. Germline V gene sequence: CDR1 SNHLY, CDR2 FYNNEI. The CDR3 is CASSVKGSINYGYTF. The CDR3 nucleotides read TGTGCCAGCAGTGTAAAGGGCAGCATCAACTATGGCTACACCTTC.

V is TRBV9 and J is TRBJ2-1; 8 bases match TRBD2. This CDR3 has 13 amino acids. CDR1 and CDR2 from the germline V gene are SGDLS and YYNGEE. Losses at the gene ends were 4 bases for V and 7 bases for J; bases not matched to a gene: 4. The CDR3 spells CASSYGGENEQFF. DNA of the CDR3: TGTGCCAGCAGCTACGGGGGGGAAAATGAGCAGTTCTTC.

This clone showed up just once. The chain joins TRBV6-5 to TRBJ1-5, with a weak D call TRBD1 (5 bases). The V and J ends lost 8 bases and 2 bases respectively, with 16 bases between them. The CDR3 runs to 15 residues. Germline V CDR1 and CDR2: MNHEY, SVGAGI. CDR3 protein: CASARAGSGNQPQHF. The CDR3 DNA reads TGTGCCAGCGCCAGGGCCGGGTCCGGCAATCAGCCCCAGCATTTT.

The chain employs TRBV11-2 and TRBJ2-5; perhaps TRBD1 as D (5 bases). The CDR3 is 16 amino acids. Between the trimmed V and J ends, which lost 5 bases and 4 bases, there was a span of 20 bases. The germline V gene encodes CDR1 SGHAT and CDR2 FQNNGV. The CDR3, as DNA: TGTGCCAGCAGCCTCCACTCCACCCAGGGCCGAGAGACCCAGTACTTC. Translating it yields CASSLHSTQGRETQYF.

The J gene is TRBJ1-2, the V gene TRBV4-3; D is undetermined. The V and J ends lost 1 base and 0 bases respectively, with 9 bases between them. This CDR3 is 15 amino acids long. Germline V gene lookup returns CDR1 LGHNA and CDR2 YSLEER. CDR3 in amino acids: CASSQGITTNYGYTF. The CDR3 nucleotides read TGCGCCAGCAGCCAAGGTATCACTACTAACTATGGCTACACCTTC.

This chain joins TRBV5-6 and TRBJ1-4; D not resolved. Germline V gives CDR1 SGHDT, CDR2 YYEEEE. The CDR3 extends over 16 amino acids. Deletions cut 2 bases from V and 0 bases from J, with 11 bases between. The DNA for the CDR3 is TGTGCCAGCAGCTTTGCAATGGGAACAACTAATGAAAAACTGTTTTTT. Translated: CASSFAMGTTNEKLFF. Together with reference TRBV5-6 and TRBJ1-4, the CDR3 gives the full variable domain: DAGVTQSPTHLIKTRGQQVTLRCSPKSGHDTVSWYQQALGQGPQFIFQYYEEEERQRGNFPDRFSGHQFPNYSSELNVNALLLGDSALYLCASSFAMGTTNEKLFFGSGTQLSVL.

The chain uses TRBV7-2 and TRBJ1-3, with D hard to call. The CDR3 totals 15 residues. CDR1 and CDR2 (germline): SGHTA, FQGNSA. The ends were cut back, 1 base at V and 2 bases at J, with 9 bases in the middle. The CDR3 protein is CASSLDGLAGNTIYF. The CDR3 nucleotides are TGTGCCAGCAGCTTAGACGGGTTGGCTGGAAACACCATATATTTT.

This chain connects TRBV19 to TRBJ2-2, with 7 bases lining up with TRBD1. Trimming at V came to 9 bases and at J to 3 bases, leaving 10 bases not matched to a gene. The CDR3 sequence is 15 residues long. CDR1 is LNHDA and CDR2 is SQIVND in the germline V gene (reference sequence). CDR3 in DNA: TGTGCCAGCACTCAGACAGGGTCTGACACCGGGGAGCTGTTTTTT. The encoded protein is CASTQTGSDTGELFF.

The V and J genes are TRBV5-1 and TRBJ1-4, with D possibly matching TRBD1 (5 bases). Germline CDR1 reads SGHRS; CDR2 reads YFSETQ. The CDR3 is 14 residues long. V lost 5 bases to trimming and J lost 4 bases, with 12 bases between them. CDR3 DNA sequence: TGCGCCAGCAGTTTGAGAGGGGTTAATGAAAAACTGTTTTTT. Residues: CASSLRGVNEKLFF.

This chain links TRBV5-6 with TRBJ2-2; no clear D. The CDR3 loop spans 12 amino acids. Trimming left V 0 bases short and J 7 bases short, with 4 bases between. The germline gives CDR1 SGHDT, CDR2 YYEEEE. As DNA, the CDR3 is TGTGCCAGCAGCTTGGGAGACGGGGAGCTGTTTTTT. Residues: CASSLGDGELFF. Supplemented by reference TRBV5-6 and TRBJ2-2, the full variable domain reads DAGVTQSPTHLIKTRGQQVTLRCSPKSGHDTVSWYQQALGQGPQFIFQYYEEEERQRGNFPDRFSGHQFPNYSSELNVNALLLGDSALYLCASSLGDGELFFGEGSRLTVL.

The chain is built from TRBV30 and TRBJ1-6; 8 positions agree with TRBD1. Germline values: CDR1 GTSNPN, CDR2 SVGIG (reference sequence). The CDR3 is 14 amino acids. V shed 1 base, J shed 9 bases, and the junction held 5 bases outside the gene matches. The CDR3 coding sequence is TGTGCCTGGAGTGAAGGAACAGGGGGTTCACCCCTCCACTTT. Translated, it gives CAWSEGTGGSPLHF.

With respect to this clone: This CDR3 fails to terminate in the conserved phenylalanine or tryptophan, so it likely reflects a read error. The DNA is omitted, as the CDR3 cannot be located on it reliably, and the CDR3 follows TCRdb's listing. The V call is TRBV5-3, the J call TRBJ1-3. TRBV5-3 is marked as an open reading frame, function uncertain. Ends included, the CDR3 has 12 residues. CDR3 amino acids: CARSLVVRAWTG.

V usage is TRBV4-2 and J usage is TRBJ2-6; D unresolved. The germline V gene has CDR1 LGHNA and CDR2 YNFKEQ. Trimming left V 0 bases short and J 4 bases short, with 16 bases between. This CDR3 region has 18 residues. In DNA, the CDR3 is TGTGCCAGCAGCCAAGATCTAATTGAACTCTGGGGGGCCAACGTCCTGACTTTC. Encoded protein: CASSQDLIELWGANVLTF.

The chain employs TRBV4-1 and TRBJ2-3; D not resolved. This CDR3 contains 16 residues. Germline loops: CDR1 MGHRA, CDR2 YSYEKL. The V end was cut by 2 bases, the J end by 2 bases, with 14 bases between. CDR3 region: CASSQSTSLITDTQYF. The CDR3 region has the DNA TGCGCCAGCAGCCAATCGACATCCCTGATCACAGATACGCAGTATTTT.

DNA of the CDR3: TGTGCCAGCAGCCCCCGACAGGGGACAAACACCGGGGAGCTGTTTTTT. This encodes CASSPRQGTNTGELFF. The chain joins TRBV5-4 to TRBJ2-2, with TRBD1 matching over 8 bases. The V gene end was trimmed by 4 bases and the J gene end by 2 bases; junction bases not matched to a gene: 7. The CDR3 loop spans 16 amino acids. Germline CDR1 is SGHNT and CDR2 is YYREEE (reference sequence).

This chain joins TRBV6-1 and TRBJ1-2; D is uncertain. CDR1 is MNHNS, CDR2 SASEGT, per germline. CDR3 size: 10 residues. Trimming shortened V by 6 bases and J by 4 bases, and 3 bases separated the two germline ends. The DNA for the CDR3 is TGTGCCAGCAGCTCCTATGGCTACACCTTC. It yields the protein CASSSYGYTF.

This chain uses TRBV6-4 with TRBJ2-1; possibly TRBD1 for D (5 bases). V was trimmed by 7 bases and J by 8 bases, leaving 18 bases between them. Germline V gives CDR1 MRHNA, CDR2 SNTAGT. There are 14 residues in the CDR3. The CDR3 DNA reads TGTGCCAGCATACGACAGCGCTCCCCCTATGAGCAGTTCTTC. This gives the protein CASIRQRSPYEQFF.

The CDR3 spells CASSPSQVSLRGGWETQYF. DNA of the CDR3: TGTGCCAGCAGTCCCTCTCAAGTTTCCCTCCGGGGGGGCTGGGAGACCCAGTACTTC. The rearrangement uses TRBV6-6 and TRBJ2-5; 8 bases align to TRBD2. The CDR3 has 19 residues. Germline loops: CDR1 MNHNY, CDR2 SVGAGI (reference sequence). J lost 5 bases, V lost 5 bases, and 22 bases had no gene match.

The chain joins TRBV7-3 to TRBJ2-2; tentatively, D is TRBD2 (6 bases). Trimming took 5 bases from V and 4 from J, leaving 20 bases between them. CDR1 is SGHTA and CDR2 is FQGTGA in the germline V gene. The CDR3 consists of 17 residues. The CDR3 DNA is TGTGCCAGCAGCCCTAGTAAAGGAGGACTAACCACCGGGGAGCTGTTTTTT. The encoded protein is CASSPSKGGLTTGELFF.

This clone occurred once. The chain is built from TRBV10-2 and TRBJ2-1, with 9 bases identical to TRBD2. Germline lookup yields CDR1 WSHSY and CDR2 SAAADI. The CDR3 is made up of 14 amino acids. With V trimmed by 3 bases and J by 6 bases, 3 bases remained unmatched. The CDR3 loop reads CASSDLAGFNEQFF. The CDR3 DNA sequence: TGCGCCAGCAGTGACCTAGCGGGATTCAATGAGCAGTTCTTC.

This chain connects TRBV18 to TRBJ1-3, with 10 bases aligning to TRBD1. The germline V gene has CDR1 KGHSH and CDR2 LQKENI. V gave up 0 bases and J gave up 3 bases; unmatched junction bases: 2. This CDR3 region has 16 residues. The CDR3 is CASSPPGTGVGNTIYF. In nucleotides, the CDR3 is TGTGCCAGCTCACCACCGGGGACAGGGGTTGGAAACACCATATATTTT.

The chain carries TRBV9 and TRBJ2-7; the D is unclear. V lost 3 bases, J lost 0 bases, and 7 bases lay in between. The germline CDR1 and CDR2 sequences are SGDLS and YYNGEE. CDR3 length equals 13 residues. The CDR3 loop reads CASSASSSYEQYF. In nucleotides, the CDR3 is TGTGCCAGCAGCGCTAGTTCCTCCTACGAGCAGTACTTC.

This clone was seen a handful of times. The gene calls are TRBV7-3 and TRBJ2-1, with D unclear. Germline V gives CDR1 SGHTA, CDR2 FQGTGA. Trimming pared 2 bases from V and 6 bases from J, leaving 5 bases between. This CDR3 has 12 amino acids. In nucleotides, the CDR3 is TGTGCCAGCAGCTTAGGATCCAATGAGCAGTTCTTC. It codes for CASSLGSNEQFF.